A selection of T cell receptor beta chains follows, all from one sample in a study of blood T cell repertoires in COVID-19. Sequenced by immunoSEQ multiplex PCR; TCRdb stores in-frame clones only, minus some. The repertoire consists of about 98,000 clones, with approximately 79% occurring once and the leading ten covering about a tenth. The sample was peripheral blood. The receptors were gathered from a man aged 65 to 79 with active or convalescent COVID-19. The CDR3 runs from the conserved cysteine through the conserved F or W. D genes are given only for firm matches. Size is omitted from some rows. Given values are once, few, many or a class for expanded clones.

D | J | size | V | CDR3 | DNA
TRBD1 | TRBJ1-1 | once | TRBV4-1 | CASPERTGDNTEAFF | TGCGCCAGTCCGGAAAGGACAGGAGATAACACTGAAGCTTTCTTT
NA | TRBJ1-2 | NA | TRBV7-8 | CASSPQAINYGYTF | TGTGCCAGCAGCCCTCAGGCGATTAACTATGGCTACACCTTC
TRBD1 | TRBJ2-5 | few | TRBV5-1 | CASIPGTVTRLQETQYF | TGCGCCAGCATCCCGGGGACAGTAACCCGCCTACAAGAGACCCAGTACTTC
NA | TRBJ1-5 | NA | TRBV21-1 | CASSDGWGGDQPQHF | TGTGCCAGCAGCGATGGTTGGGGGGGCGATCAGCCCCAGCATTTT
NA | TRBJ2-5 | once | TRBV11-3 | CASSRDRYQETQYF | TGTGCCAGCAGCCGAGACAGGTACCAAGAGACCCAGTACTTC
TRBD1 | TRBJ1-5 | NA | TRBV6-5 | CASSTGQGYQPQHF | TGTGCCAGCAGTACCGGACAGGGCTATCAGCCCCAGCATTTT
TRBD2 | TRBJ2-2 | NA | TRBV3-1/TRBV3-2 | CATSGLTNTGELFF | TGTGCCACTTCGGGACTAACGAACACCGGGGAGCTGTTTTTT
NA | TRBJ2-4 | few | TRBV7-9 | CASSFSGGRDIQYF | TGTGCCAGCAGCTTTTCAGGGGGGCGGGACATTCAGTACTTC
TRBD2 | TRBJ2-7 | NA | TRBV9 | CASSPQAGGPYEQYF | TGTGCCAGCAGCCCCCAAGCGGGGGGCCCCTACGAGCAGTACTTC
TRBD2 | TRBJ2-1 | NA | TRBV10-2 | CASGLAGGNEQFF | TGCGCCAGCGGCTTAGCGGGGGGCAATGAGCAGTTCTTC
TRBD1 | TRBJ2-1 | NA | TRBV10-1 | CASSSTGTGGADPQFF | TGCGCCAGCAGTTCCACCGGGACAGGGGGCGCGGACCCGCAGTTCTTC
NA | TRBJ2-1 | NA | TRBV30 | CAWSGVLAGVNEQFF | TGTGCCTGGAGTGGGGTTTTGGCAGGGGTTAATGAGCAGTTCTTC
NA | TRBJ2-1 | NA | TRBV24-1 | CATSDGGLPGQEQFF | TGTGCCACCAGTGATGGGGGCCTGCCAGGTCAGGAGCAGTTCTTC
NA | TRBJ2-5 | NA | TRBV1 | CTSSQGAGPREKTQYF | TGCACCAGCAGCCAAGGGGCGGGGCCACGGGAAAAGACCCAGTACTTC
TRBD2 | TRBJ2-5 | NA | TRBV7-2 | CASSLRRGGQSRETQYF | TGTGCCAGCAGCTTACGGCGGGGGGGCCAGTCCCGAGAGACCCAGTACTTC
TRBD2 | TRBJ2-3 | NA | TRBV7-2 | CASSSSGWDTQYF | TGTGCCAGCAGCTCTAGCGGGTGGGATACGCAGTATTTT
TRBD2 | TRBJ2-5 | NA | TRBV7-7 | CASSFRLAGEGTQYF | TGTGCTAGCAGCTTTAGACTAGCGGGGGAAGGGACCCAGTACTTC
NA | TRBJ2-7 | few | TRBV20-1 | CSAARGYEQYF | TGCAGTGCGGCCAGGGGTTACGAGCAGTACTTC
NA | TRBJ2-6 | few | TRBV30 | CAWSSRYHSGANVLTF | TGTGCCTGGAGCTCTCGCTACCACTCTGGGGCCAACGTCCTGACTTTC
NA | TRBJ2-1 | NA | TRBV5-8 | CASSGDFYNEQFF | TGTGCCAGCAGCGGGGACTTCTACAATGAGCAGTTCTTC
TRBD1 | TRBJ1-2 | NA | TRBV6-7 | CASTTGQGSGNYGYTF | TGTGCCAGCACCACGGGACAGGGTTCGGGAAACTATGGCTACACCTTC
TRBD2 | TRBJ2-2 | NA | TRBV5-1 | CASSLAGGDAGELFF | TGCGCCAGCAGCTTGGCCGGGGGGGACGCCGGGGAGCTGTTTTTT
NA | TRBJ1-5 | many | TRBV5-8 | CASSPPSRLFNQPQHF | TGTGCCAGCAGCCCGCCCTCGCGACTTTTCAATCAGCCCCAGCATTTT
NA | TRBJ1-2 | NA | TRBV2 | CASSRGSTRGYTF | TGTGCCAGCAGCCGAGGGTCCACTCGGGGCTACACCTTC
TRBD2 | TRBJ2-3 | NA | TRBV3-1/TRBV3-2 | CASSNLAGDTDTQYF | TGTGCCAGCAGCAATCTAGCGGGGGACACAGATACGCAGTATTTT
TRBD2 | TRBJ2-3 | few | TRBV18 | CASSPRQTSGGTDTQYF | TGTGCCAGCTCACCACGGCAGACTAGCGGGGGGACAGATACGCAGTATTTT
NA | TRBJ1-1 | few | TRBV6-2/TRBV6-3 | CASSYRHLLNTEAFF | TGTGCCAGCAGTTACCGACACCTCTTGAACACTGAAGCTTTCTTT
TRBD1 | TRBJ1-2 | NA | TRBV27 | CASSLSGQGKDGYTF | TGTGCCAGCAGTTTATCGGGACAGGGTAAGGATGGCTACACCTTC
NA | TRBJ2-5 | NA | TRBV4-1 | CASSLLDSEETQYF | TGCGCCAGCAGCCTCCTGGACAGTGAAGAGACCCAGTACTTC
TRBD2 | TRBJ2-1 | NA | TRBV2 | CASSVGRGGLDEQFF | TGTGCCAGCAGTGTGGGGCGGGGGGGCCTCGATGAGCAGTTCTTC
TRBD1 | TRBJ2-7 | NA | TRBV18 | CASSPRDRKYYEQYF | TGTGCCAGCTCACCACGGGACAGGAAATACTACGAGCAGTACTTC
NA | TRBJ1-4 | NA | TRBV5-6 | CASSTTTGANEKLFF | TGTGCCAGCAGCACGACGACAGGAGCTAATGAAAAACTGTTTTTT
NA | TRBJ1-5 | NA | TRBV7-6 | CASSLGAGRSNQPQHF | TGTGCCAGCAGCTTAGGGGCAGGCCGTAGCAATCAGCCCCAGCATTTT
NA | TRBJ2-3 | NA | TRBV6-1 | CASSEYGADTQYF | TGTGCCAGCAGTGAATACGGAGCAGATACGCAGTATTTT
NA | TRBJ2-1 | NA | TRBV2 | CASSAYQGISYNEQFF | TGTGCCAGCAGTGCCTATCAGGGGATCTCCTACAATGAGCAGTTCTTC
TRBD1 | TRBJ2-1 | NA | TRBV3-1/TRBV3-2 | CASSQDRGVYNEQFF | TGTGCCAGCAGCCAGGACAGGGGGGTCTACAATGAGCAGTTCTTC
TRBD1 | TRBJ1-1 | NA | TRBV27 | CASSNRGRFTEAFF | TGTGCCAGCAGTAACAGGGGCCGTTTCACTGAAGCTTTCTTT
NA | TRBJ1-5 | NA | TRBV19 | CASRGPYQPQHF | TGTGCCAGTAGGGGGCCATATCAGCCCCAGCATTTT
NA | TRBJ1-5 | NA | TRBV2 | CASSEGQAPNQPQHF | TGTGCCAGCAGTGAAGGGCAGGCTCCCAATCAGCCCCAGCATTTT
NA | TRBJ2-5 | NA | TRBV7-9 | CASSLSAGAFQETQYF | TGTGCCAGCAGCTTATCGGCAGGGGCTTTCCAAGAGACCCAGTACTTC
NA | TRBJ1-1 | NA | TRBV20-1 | CSASKQGREAFF | TGCAGTGCTAGTAAGCAGGGGAGAGAAGCTTTCTTT
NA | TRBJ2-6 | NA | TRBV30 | CAWREGPANVLTF | TGTGCCTGGAGGGAGGGGCCGGCCAACGTCCTGACTTTC
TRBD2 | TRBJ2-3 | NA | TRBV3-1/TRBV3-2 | CASSQDRGGRDTQYF | TGTGCCAGCAGCCAAGATCGGGGGGGACGAGATACGCAGTATTTT
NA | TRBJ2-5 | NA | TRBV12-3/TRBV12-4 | CASSLTGVETQYF | TGTGCCAGCAGTTTAACGGGAGTGGAGACCCAGTACTTC
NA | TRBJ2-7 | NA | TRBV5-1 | CASSIDSASYEQYF | TGCGCCAGCAGCATCGACAGTGCCTCCTACGAGCAGTACTTC
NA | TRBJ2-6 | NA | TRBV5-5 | CASSLNALSGGANVLTF | TGTGCCAGCAGCTTGAATGCCCTGTCGGGTGGGGCCAACGTCCTGACTTTC
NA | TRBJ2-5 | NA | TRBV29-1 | CSGRDKQETQYF | TGCAGCGGACGGGACAAACAAGAGACCCAGTACTTC